This T cell receptor (beta chain) was identified during a study of T cell responses to AZD1222 COVID-19 vaccine. Assay: immunoSEQ multiplex PCR; the TCRdb copy retains only in-frame clones and omits some. The sample yields 85,000 to 90,000 clones, roughly nine tenths seen once. Germline CDR1 is DFQATT and CDR2 is SNEGSKA (reference sequence). The CDR3 totals 11 residues. With 4 bases removed from V and 12 bases from J, the gap between germline ends came to 12 bases. The V call is TRBV20-1, the J call TRBJ1-4; D possibly corresponds to TRBD1 (5 bases). The TCR comes from an adult who received the AZD1222 COVID-19 vaccine. The source was peripheral blood, collected 28 days after the second AZD1222 dose. The CDR3 loop reads CSATDGGQLFF. CDR3 nucleotide sequence: TGCAGTGCTACGGACGGGGGACAACTGTTTTTT.